This TCR beta chain appears in the sequencing data of a study of Ad26.COV2.S vaccination and SARS-CoV-2 variants. Here immunoSEQ multiplex PCR was the method, and the copy in TCRdb shows in-frame clones only, minus some. The table has 180,000 or so clones, approximately 90% seen once. The CDR3 totals 15 residues. Germline CDR1 SGHNT, CDR2 YYREEE (reference sequence). The J segment lost 8 bases and the V segment lost 4 bases, leaving 11 bases of the junction unmatched. This chain uses TRBV5-4 with TRBJ1-4; 7 nucleotides line up with TRBD1. The origin of this receptor is a human donor who had recovered from COVID-19. The sequencing here drew on peripheral blood, taken after recovery from COVID-19. The chain's CDR3 is CASSISGTAREKLFF. DNA for the CDR3: TGTGCCAGCAGCATATCCGGGACAGCTAGGGAAAAACTGTTTTTT.